This TCR beta chain derives from a study of blood T cell repertoires in COVID-19 (dated by TCRdb to 2018 to 2020). For context, the study as a whole: Collaborator samples came from the United States, Italy and Spain and covered acute and convalescent phases of COVID-19. Where available, HLA class I and class II types were obtained from metadata supplied by the sample provider rather than from assay-based typing. A de-identified subject ID, COVID-19 status, age in years and sex were almost always included in the sample metadata. Samples were obtained from the ongoing ImmuneRACE study (first 160 participants) and from approximately 1,200 subjects provided by 6 global collaborators. Deeply sampled blood TCRbeta repertoires from subjects exposed to, actively infected with, or recovered from COVID-19 were included in the dataset. The prospective study material was composed of cDNA or gDNA derived from T cells, B-cell-depleted T cells, or PBMCs. A freely available public database, intended as a resource for researchers studying the immune response to SARS-CoV-2, is where the repertoires were released. Findings and caveats that apply to the study as a whole: The amount of clinical and demographic metadata varied by source and participant and was provided uncurated.

Points on this clone: Its target antigen remains unknown. No base qualities exist here, and no much larger clone lies one base off it.

Collaborating institutions collected whole blood in K2EDTA tubes following their own protocols. For TCRbeta analysis, collaborators shipped samples in one of three forms: frozen whole blood, isolated PBMCs, or DNA extracted from either of those sample types. TCRbeta CDR3 regions were amplified from genomic DNA by means of the immunoSEQ Assay, a bias-controlled multiplex PCR. The original methods were these. Nucleated cell counts per sample were estimated from amplification of reference gene primers within the assay. To quantify the absolute abundance of each unique TCRbeta CDR3 rearrangement, sequence reads were collapsed and filtered. For each sample, productive Simpson clonality was calculated by taking the square root of Simpson's diversity index across productive rearrangements. The clones in this table, taken by TCRdb from immuneACCESS, are in-frame only. Not every clone is retained; where verified, under half of the shortfall comes from an unresolved V gene, and the cause of the rest is unknown. The V and J calls and clone size are taken from that table; D and trimming were inferred from the DNA. In all, the sample holds about 200,000 clones, and around nine tenths of those were seen once. The top ten clonotypes cover 1.6% of the sample.

The sequencing sample was made of peripheral blood. This receptor was identified in a man aged 18 to 29 with active or convalescent COVID-19.

CDR3 sequence: CASSSDRGDEQYF. DNA sequence: TGTGCCAGCAGCTCGGACAGGGGCGACGAGCAGTACTTC. Recombination joined TRBV7-7 with TRBJ2-7; 9 central nucleotides agree with TRBD1. Including the terminal cysteine and phenylalanine, the CDR3 comprises 13 residues. Only CDR3 DNA remains: 39 bases, in frame from the first base. V has 4 bases trimmed and J has 5 bases trimmed; junction bases matching no gene number 3. CDR1 and CDR2 are read off the germline V gene (reference sequence) as SSHAT and FNYEAQ.